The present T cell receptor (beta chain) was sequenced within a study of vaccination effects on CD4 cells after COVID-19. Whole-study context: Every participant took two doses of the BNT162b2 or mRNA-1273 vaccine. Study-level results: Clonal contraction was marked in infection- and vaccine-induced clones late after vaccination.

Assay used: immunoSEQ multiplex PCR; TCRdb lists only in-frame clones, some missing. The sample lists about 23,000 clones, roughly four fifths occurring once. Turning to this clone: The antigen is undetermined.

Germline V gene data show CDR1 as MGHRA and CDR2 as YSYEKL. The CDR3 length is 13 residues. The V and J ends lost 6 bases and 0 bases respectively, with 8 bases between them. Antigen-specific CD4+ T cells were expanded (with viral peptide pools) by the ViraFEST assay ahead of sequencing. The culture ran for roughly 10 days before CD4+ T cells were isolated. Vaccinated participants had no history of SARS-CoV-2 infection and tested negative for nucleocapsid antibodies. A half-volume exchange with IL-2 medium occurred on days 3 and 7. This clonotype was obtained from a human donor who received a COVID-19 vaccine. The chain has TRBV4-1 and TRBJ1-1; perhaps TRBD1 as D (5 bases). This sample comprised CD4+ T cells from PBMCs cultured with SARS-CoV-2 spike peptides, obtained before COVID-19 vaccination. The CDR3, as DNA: TGCGCCAGCAGGGGGCATATGAACACTGAAGCTTTCTTT. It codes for CASRGHMNTEAFF.